The entry that follows covers one T cell receptor (beta chain) sequence. As originally analysed: Nucleated cell counts were estimated from reference gene primer amplification. Method: immunoSEQ multiplex PCR; TCRdb's copy keeps in-frame clones and lacks some. The V and J calls and the clone size are those of that table, but D and trimming were determined from the DNA. This sample yields some 220,000 clones, of which 80% are seen a single time; around 13% belongs to the top ten. The CDR3 length is 14 residues. V lost 4 bases to trimming and J lost 12 bases, with 19 bases between them. CDR1 SNHLY and CDR2 FYNNEI come from the germline V gene. These data originate in a study of blood T cell repertoires in COVID-19. As for the study in general: Some COVID-19 samples were acute and others convalescent; all came from the United States, Italy and Spain.

Sequences were obtained from peripheral blood. The chain couples TRBV2 to TRBJ2-1; D may be TRBD2 (7 bases). This receptor was identified in a human donor in a cohort sampled during active COVID-19. This chain's CDR3 is CASSGPGGAEGQFF. For the CDR3, the DNA is TGTGCCAGCAGTGGCCCTGGGGGGGCAGAGGGGCAGTTCTTC.